The 22 T cell receptor beta chains given below trace back to one sample, sequenced in a study of blood T cell repertoires in COVID-19. Sequenced by immunoSEQ multiplex PCR; TCRdb stores in-frame clones only, minus some. The sample lists over 250,000 clones, 88% occurring once. The specimen was peripheral blood. The receptor set was obtained from a woman in her thirties or forties who had recovered from COVID-19.

The table lists this clone with a count of one. CDR3 residues: CASSLGTVSPLHF. CDR3 DNA sequence: TGTGCCAGCAGCTTAGGGACAGTTTCACCCCTCCACTTT. This chain links TRBV11-3 with TRBJ1-6; a possible D gene is TRBD1 (6 bases). Trimming took off 1 base at V and 9 bases at J, with 7 bases between the two ends. The CDR3 has 13 residues. Looked up from germline, CDR1 is SGHNT and CDR2 is YENEEA.

The V and J genes are TRBV5-5 and TRBJ2-3; 14 bases are a match to TRBD2. The germline V gene encodes CDR1 SGHKS and CDR2 YYEKEE (reference sequence). There are 18 residues in the CDR3. With V trimmed by 5 bases and J by 6 bases, 14 bases remained unmatched. DNA for the CDR3: TGTGCCAGCAGGACCGGGACTAGCGGGAGTTTGGGTACCGATACGCAGTATTTT. Translating it yields CASRTGTSGSLGTDTQYF.

In its sample, this clone was seen once. The chain carries TRBV4-2 and TRBJ2-7; D ambiguous. Per the germline V gene, CDR1 is LGHNA and CDR2 is YNFKEQ. V lost 0 bases to trimming and J lost 7 bases, with 7 bases between them. The CDR3 loop spans 12 amino acids. The CDR3 is CASSQDLSEQYF. DNA of the CDR3: TGTGCCAGCAGCCAAGATCTCTCTGAGCAGTACTTC.

The genes are TRBV2 and TRBJ1-1; TRBD1 might be the D (6 bases). The CDR3 extends over 14 amino acids. Between the trimmed V and J ends, which lost 2 bases and 0 bases, there was a span of 7 bases. CDR1 is SNHLY and CDR2 is FYNNEI in the germline V gene. The CDR3 loop is CASSETGMNTEAFF. DNA for the CDR3: TGTGCCAGCAGTGAAACAGGGATGAACACTGAAGCTTTCTTT.

The genes are TRBV6-5 and TRBJ1-5; possibly TRBD1 for D (6 bases). This CDR3 is 15 amino acids long. CDR1 and CDR2 (germline): MNHEY, SVGAGI. The V end lost 6 bases, the J end lost 7 bases, and 19 bases lay between the germline ends. CDR3 coding DNA: TGTGCCAGCAGGCGTGAGGGGGGGAGAGGGCAGCCCCAGCATTTT. As protein: CASRREGGRGQPQHF.

The chain uses TRBV9 and TRBJ1-6; 7 positions agree with TRBD1. Germline V gene lookup returns CDR1 SGDLS and CDR2 YYNGEE. The CDR3 totals 14 residues. The ends lost 1 base at V and 14 bases at J; junction bases unmatched: 9. DNA for the CDR3: TGTGCCAGCAGCGTAACAGGGGACGGGTCATCCCTCCACTTT. This sequence encodes CASSVTGDGSSLHF. The variable domain in full, with the rest retrieved from reference TRBV9 and TRBJ1-6, is DSGVTQTPKHLITATGQRVTLRCSPRSGDLSVYWYQQSLDQGLQFLIQYYNGEERAKGNILERFSAQQFPDLHSELNLSSLELGDSALYFCASSVTGDGSSLHFGNGTRLTVT.

This clone has only one observation. The J gene is TRBJ1-2, the V gene TRBV2; 11 bases fit TRBD1. The CDR3 is 15 amino acids. Germline assignment: CDR1 SNHLY and CDR2 FYNNEI. V was clipped by 7 bases and J by 4 bases; unmatched bases: 8. CDR3 DNA sequence: TGTGCCAGCACCGGACAGGGGGCGGTTGGCTATGGCTACACCTTC. Translating it yields CASTGQGAVGYGYTF.

This chain links TRBV4-2 with TRBJ2-5, with 13 bases identical to TRBD2. V lost 4 bases, J lost 5 bases, and 7 bases stayed unmatched. Germline V CDR1 and CDR2: LGHNA, YNFKEQ. This CDR3 has 16 residues. The CDR3 is CASSLGLAGVEETQYF. Here the CDR3 DNA reads TGTGCCAGCAGCCTAGGACTAGCGGGAGTTGAGGAGACCCAGTACTTC.

Worth noting for this clone: The identical CDR3 is also encoded by other nucleotide sequences in the sample. V gene TRBV18 combines with J gene TRBJ2-2; unclear D gene. V lost 2 bases, J lost 8 bases, and 6 bases lay in between. The germline CDR1 and CDR2 sequences are KGHSH and LQKENI. CDR3 size: 12 residues. The CDR3 nucleotides read TGTGCCAGCTCACCAGCCGGGGGGGAGCTGTTTTTT. Its protein is CASSPAGGELFF.

DNA for the CDR3: TGTGCCAGCTCACGGGAGGACCCGGGTGGCTACACCTTC. Protein: CASSREDPGGYTF. V usage is TRBV18 and J usage is TRBJ1-2; D gene unclear. This CDR3 spans 13 amino acids. Per the germline V gene, CDR1 is KGHSH and CDR2 is LQKENI. Trimming stripped 4 bases from V and 7 bases from J, with 13 bases between.

The chain uses TRBV20-1 and TRBJ2-7, with D perhaps TRBD1 (5 bases). There are 13 residues in the CDR3. V dropped 3 bases and J dropped 2 bases, with 11 bases sitting between them. From germline, CDR1 is DFQATT and CDR2 SNEGSKA (reference sequence). The CDR3 loop reads CSASGQGPYEQYF. The CDR3 bases are TGCAGTGCTAGTGGCCAGGGTCCCTACGAGCAGTACTTC.

A note on this clone: Different DNA sequences within this sample yield the same CDR3. The chain employs TRBV27 and TRBJ1-1; a possible D gene is TRBD1 (6 bases). Trimming shortened V by 3 bases and J by 1 base, and 9 bases separated the two germline ends. CDR1 and CDR2 (germline): MNHEY, SMNVEV (reference sequence). The CDR3 is 14 amino acids. The CDR3 is CASSFRDKNTEAFF. The CDR3 bases are TGTGCCAGCAGTTTCCGGGACAAGAACACTGAAGCTTTCTTT.

Of note for this clone: The same CDR3 also results from other DNA sequences found in this sample. This rearrangement joins TRBV15 to TRBJ1-1, with D unresolved. Germline lookup yields CDR1 LNHNV and CDR2 YYDKDF (reference sequence). There are 13 residues in the CDR3. V was clipped by 3 bases and J by 4 bases, with 9 bases between them. The DNA of the CDR3 is TGTGCCACCAGCAGGGGAGGTGGCACTGAAGCTTTCTTT. Translation gives CATSRGGGTEAFF.

This chain connects TRBV11-2 to TRBJ2-3; perhaps TRBD2 as D (6 bases). The CDR3 sequence is 15 residues long. V lost 2 bases, J lost 2 bases, and 11 bases lay in between. Germline-derived CDR1 and CDR2 are SGHAT and FQNNGV. The CDR3 DNA reads as TGTGCCAGCAGCTTATCAGGGAGGCCCACAGATACGCAGTATTTT. This codes for CASSLSGRPTDTQYF.

The chain has TRBV7-2 and TRBJ2-4; 8 bases fit TRBD1. Germline V gene lookup returns CDR1 SGHTA and CDR2 FQGNSA. Trimming cost V 10 bases and J 9 bases; bases outside gene matches: 11. The CDR3 totals 13 residues. CDR3 DNA: TGTGCCACCGAGACAGGGGTGGGTGGCATTCAGTACTTC. It codes for CATETGVGGIQYF.

The chain is built from TRBV6-5 and TRBJ1-2; D not certain. The germline gives CDR1 MNHEY, CDR2 SVGAGI. This CDR3 contains 15 residues. Between the trimmed V and J ends, which lost 4 bases and 3 bases, there was a span of 15 bases. Here the CDR3 DNA reads TGTGCCAGCAGTTCCCTATGGGAGGCGGACTATGGCTACACCTTC. Translated, it gives CASSSLWEADYGYTF.

The chain recombines TRBV15 with TRBJ1-3, with a possible D match to TRBD1 (6 bases). The germline V gene has CDR1 LNHNV and CDR2 YYDKDF (reference sequence). The CDR3 is 17 amino acids. V lost 5 bases, J lost 0 bases, and 17 bases lay in between. This chain's CDR3 is CATSPLDGGASGNTIYF. The CDR3 DNA reads TGTGCCACCAGCCCCCTCGACGGGGGGGCCTCTGGAAACACCATATATTTT.

The genes are TRBV5-4 and TRBJ1-6; a weak D match, TRBD1 (6 bases). The CDR3 loop spans 15 amino acids. The germline V and J ends were trimmed by 0 bases and 9 bases, with 13 bases remaining between them. CDR1 and CDR2 (germline): SGHNT, YYREEE (reference sequence). CDR3 loop: CASSLEAPQGSPLHF. The CDR3, as DNA: TGTGCCAGCAGCTTGGAGGCCCCACAGGGTTCACCCCTCCACTTT.

The gene calls are TRBV9 and TRBJ1-2; D may be TRBD1 (6 bases). Germline CDR1 SGDLS, CDR2 YYNGEE. The CDR3 is made up of 15 amino acids. Trimming took 0 bases from V and 6 from J, leaving 15 bases between them. The CDR3 DNA reads TGTGCCAGCAGCGTAGAGGGACACCTCAGGGATGGCTACACCTTC. This translates into CASSVEGHLRDGYTF. Complete variable domain (other parts from reference TRBV9 and TRBJ1-2): DSGVTQTPKHLITATGQRVTLRCSPRSGDLSVYWYQQSLDQGLQFLIQYYNGEERAKGNILERFSAQQFPDLHSELNLSSLELGDSALYFCASSVEGHLRDGYTFGSGTRLTVV.

J is TRBJ2-3 and V is TRBV5-5; a weak D match, TRBD1 (6 bases). V lost 5 bases to trimming and J lost 0 bases, with 16 bases between them. CDR1 and CDR2 (germline): SGHKS, YYEKEE (reference sequence). The CDR3 has 16 residues. The CDR3 bases are TGTGCCAGCAGGGGGGCAACGGGACCTAGCACAGATACGCAGTATTTT. This gives the protein CASRGATGPSTDTQYF. The full variable domain, rest sourced from reference TRBV5-5 and TRBJ2-3, is DAGVTQSPTHLIKTRGQQVTLRCSPISGHKSVSWYQQVLGQGPQFIFQYYEKEERGRGNFPDRFSARQFPNYSSELNVNALLLGDSALYLCASRGATGPSTDTQYFGPGTRLTVL.

The rearrangement joins TRBV11-2 to TRBJ2-3; a possible D gene is TRBD2 (5 bases). V lost 5 bases and J 1 base, leaving 16 bases between the germline ends. The germline gives CDR1 SGHAT, CDR2 FQNNGV. CDR3 length equals 16 residues. The CDR3 DNA reads as TGTGCCAGCAGCACCCCCCGGGGAGAGGGCACAGATACGCAGTATTTT. This codes for CASSTPRGEGTDTQYF.

The V and J genes are TRBV9 and TRBJ2-5; 7 nucleotides align to TRBD2. The CDR3 runs to 16 residues. The J segment lost 5 bases and the V segment lost 0 bases, leaving 10 bases of the junction unmatched. CDR1 is SGDLS, CDR2 YYNGEE, per germline. The CDR3 bases are TGTGCCAGCAGCGTAGGGCTAGCGCCCGGGGGGGAGACCCAGTACTTC. Its protein is CASSVGLAPGGETQYF.